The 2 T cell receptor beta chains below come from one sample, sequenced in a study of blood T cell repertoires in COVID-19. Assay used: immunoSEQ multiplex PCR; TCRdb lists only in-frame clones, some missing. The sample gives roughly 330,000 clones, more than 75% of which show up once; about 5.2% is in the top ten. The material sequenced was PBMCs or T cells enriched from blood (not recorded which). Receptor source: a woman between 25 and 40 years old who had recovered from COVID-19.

CDR3 amino acids: CASSLTSGGFAYEQYF. In DNA form, the CDR3 reads TGTGCCAGCAGCTTGACTAGCGGGGGTTTCGCCTACGAGCAGTACTTC. The V and J genes are TRBV13 and TRBJ2-7; 12 bases match TRBD2. The CDR3 sequence is 16 residues long. Germline-derived CDR1 and CDR2 are PRHDT and FYEKMQ (reference sequence). V shed 3 bases and J 2 bases; nucleotides not matched to a gene: 5.

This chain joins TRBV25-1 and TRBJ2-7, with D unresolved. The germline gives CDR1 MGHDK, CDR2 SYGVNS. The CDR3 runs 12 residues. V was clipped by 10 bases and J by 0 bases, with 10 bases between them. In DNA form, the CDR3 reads TGTGCCACCCTGTCGAGCTCCTACGAGCAGTACTTC. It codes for CATLSSSYEQYF.